This T cell receptor beta chain was found in a study of beta chain features in type 1 diabetes. Turning to the study itself: The study found patients and healthy donors alike in age, gender and cell yields.

Sorting of CD4+ naive, central memory, regulatory and stem cell-like memory cells was performed via CD45RO/CCR7/CD25/CD127/CD95/CD27. What was sequenced were expressed TCRB transcripts, since all of the isolated RNA had been reverse transcribed. Generated by immunoSEQ multiplex PCR, the TCRdb table keeps only in-frame clones and is missing some. Among a few hundred thousand clones, around 15% were seen once, and the ten largest hold 6.7%. This clone was seen repeatedly, ten times or more. Its cognate antigen is unknown. Points from the study as a whole: Cells with high TCR expression could be over-represented by cDNA sequencing. All four CD4+ subsets from Type 1 diabetes patients carried moderately but significantly shorter TCRB CDR3s.

The sample taken for sequencing was central memory CD4+ T cells from blood. This receptor was identified in a man younger than 45 in good health.

CDR3 amino acids: CASSQGTYEWGRNTEAFF. The CDR3 DNA follows: TGTGCCAGCAGCCAAGGAACTTATGAGTGGGGAAGGAACACTGAAGCTTTCTTT. This chain uses TRBV14 with TRBJ1-1, with D uncertain. CDR3 length: 18 amino acids. The V and J ends lost 1 base and 1 base respectively, with 19 bases between them. CDR1 and CDR2 from the germline V gene are SGHDN and FVKESK. Looking up the rest from reference TRBV14 and TRBJ1-1 gives the full variable domain: EAGVTQFPSHSVIEKGQTVTLRCDPISGHDNLYWYRRVMGKEIKFLLHFVKESKQDESGMPNNRFLAERTGGTYSTLKVQPAELEDSGVYFCASSQGTYEWGRNTEAFFGQGTRLTVV.